Listed here are 30 T cell receptor beta chains from one sample, sequenced in a study of a mutant IDH1 vaccine in newly diagnosed glioma. Clones were read by immunoSEQ multiplex PCR, and TCRdb kept only the in-frame ones, dropping some. The sample lists around 65,000 clones, about four fifths seen once, with around 5.7% in the top ten. Antigens for these TCRs are unknown. The time point was: week 11, during vaccination. One vaccine dose held 300 ug of mutant IDH1 20-mer peptide and came with topical imiquimod. The sample consisted of PBMCs, taken from a glioma patient whose treatment included an IDH1 peptide vaccine. The receptors were sampled from a middle-aged man with glioma.

The J gene is TRBJ2-7, the V gene TRBV7-9; no reliable D call. The V gene lost 1 base and the J gene lost 1 base, with 8 bases spanning the gap. The CDR3 totals 14 residues. The germline V gene has CDR1 SEHNR and CDR2 FQNEAQ (reference sequence). CDR3 sequence (DNA): TGTGCCAGCAGCTTAGACGCAGCTTCCTACGAGCAGTACTTC. Protein: CASSLDAASYEQYF.

The table lists this clone with a few counts. The V and J genes are TRBV25-1 and TRBJ1-1, with D possibly TRBD1 on 5 matching bases. V was pared by 5 bases and J by 5 bases, with 6 bases between. Per the germline V gene, CDR1 is MGHDK and CDR2 is SYGVNS. The CDR3 has 11 amino acids. Written as DNA, the CDR3 is TGTGCCAGCAGTCGGGGGACTGAAGCTTTCTTT. It encodes CASSRGTEAFF.

V and J are TRBV5-8 and TRBJ2-7; unclear D gene. CDR3 length equals 13 residues. V lost 0 bases and J lost 3, with 7 bases in between. CDR1 SGHTS and CDR2 YDEGEE come from the germline V gene. CDR3 sequence: CASSLGVSYEQYF. CDR3 DNA: TGTGCCAGCAGCTTGGGCGTTAGCTACGAGCAGTACTTC. Looking up the rest from reference TRBV5-8 and TRBJ2-7 gives the full variable domain: EAGVTQSPTHLIKTRGQQATLRCSPISGHTSVYWYQQALGLGLQFLLWYDEGEERNRGNFPPRFSGRQFPNYSSELNVNALELEDSALYLCASSLGVSYEQYFGPGTRLTVT.

This chain joins TRBV13 and TRBJ2-5; TRBD2 matches at 10 bases. The CDR3 covers 17 residues. CDR1 and CDR2 (germline): PRHDT, FYEKMQ (reference sequence). Unmatched junction bases numbered 11, after V lost 2 bases and J lost 5 bases. CDR3: CASSLSSGRAGRETQYF. The CDR3, as DNA: TGTGCCAGCAGCTTATCCAGCGGGAGGGCCGGTCGGGAGACCCAGTACTTC.

Here the CDR3 DNA reads TGTGCCAGCAGTTTATTGGGGACCCAGTACTTC. Protein: CASSLLGTQYF. This chain uses TRBV27 with TRBJ2-5; D not certain. Germline CDR1 and CDR2: MNHEY and SMNVEV (reference sequence). The length of the CDR3 is 11 residues. Trimming removed 1 base at V and 7 bases at J, with 4 bases between.

The V call is TRBV5-4, the J call TRBJ2-7; TRBD2 might be the D (6 bases). The CDR3 is 15 amino acids. Trimming stripped 4 bases from V and 1 base from J, with 15 bases between. The germline V gene has CDR1 SGHNT and CDR2 YYREEE (reference sequence). Written as DNA, the CDR3 is TGTGCCAGCAGCCCCGGAGGGGCTCCGTCCTACGAGCAGTACTTC. Protein sequence: CASSPGGAPSYEQYF.

The chain combines TRBV6-5 with TRBJ1-1; D unclear. V was trimmed by 5 bases and J by 1 base, leaving 11 bases between them. This CDR3 contains 14 residues. Per the germline V gene, CDR1 is MNHEY and CDR2 is SVGAGI. CDR3 nucleotide sequence: TGTGCCAGCAGTACAATCCCTAGGAACACTGAAGCTTTCTTT. Protein: CASSTIPRNTEAFF.

The chain uses TRBV19 and TRBJ1-3; no reliable D call. CDR1 is LNHDA, CDR2 SQIVND, per germline (reference sequence). V lost 5 bases to trimming and J lost 5 bases, with 7 bases between them. This CDR3 has 12 amino acids. The CDR3 protein is CASSSLRNTIYF. DNA for the CDR3: TGTGCCAGTAGTTCCCTCCGAAACACCATATATTTT. Combining the CDR3 with reference TRBV19 and TRBJ1-3 gives the whole variable domain DGGITQSPKYLFRKEGQNVTLSCEQNLNHDAMYWYRQDPGQGLRLIYYSQIVNDFQKGDIAEGYSVSREKKESFPLTVTSAQKNPTAFYLCASSSLRNTIYFGEGSWLTVV.

The V gene is TRBV19, the J gene TRBJ1-1, with 8 positions matching TRBD1. Per the germline V gene, CDR1 is LNHDA and CDR2 is SQIVND (reference sequence). After removal of 4 bases from V and 5 bases from J, the junction contained 12 bases not matched to a gene. The CDR3 covers 16 residues. The CDR3 coding sequence is TGTGCCAGTAGTAGAGGACAGGGAGAGATCCGGACTGAAGCTTTCTTT. Its protein is CASSRGQGEIRTEAFF.

The V call is TRBV11-3, the J call TRBJ2-1; no reliable D call. Per the germline V gene, CDR1 is SGHNT and CDR2 is YENEEA. The CDR3 is 15 residues long. Trimming pared 3 bases from V and 2 bases from J, leaving 11 bases between. CDR3: CASSLSGPTYNEQFF. The DNA of the CDR3 is TGTGCCAGCAGCTTGTCCGGACCCACCTACAATGAGCAGTTCTTC.

The rearrangement links TRBV2 to TRBJ2-7, with D perhaps matching TRBD2 (5 bases). This CDR3 is 13 amino acids long. Germline V gives CDR1 SNHLY, CDR2 FYNNEI. The V and J ends lost 4 bases and 3 bases respectively, with 10 bases between them. CDR3 nucleotide sequence: TGTGCCAGCAGTGTAAGGGAGAGCTACGAGCAGTACTTC. This translates into CASSVRESYEQYF.

The gene calls are TRBV27 and TRBJ2-7, with D possibly matching TRBD2 (6 bases). The CDR3 extends over 17 amino acids. Germline V gives CDR1 MNHEY, CDR2 SMNVEV (reference sequence). V lost 5 bases to trimming and J lost 4 bases, with 24 bases between them. This CDR3 is CASSPFVLEGEEYEQYF. The CDR3 DNA is TGTGCCAGCAGTCCCTTCGTTCTGGAGGGAGAGGAATACGAGCAGTACTTC.

The chain joins TRBV2 to TRBJ1-5; D is ambiguous. Trimming removed 5 bases at V and 1 base at J, with 12 bases between. Germline CDR1 and CDR2: SNHLY and FYNNEI. The CDR3 is 15 amino acids. The CDR3 DNA reads TGTGCCAGCAGTAGGCTGTCGGAGAGCAATCAGCCCCAGCATTTT. This encodes CASSRLSESNQPQHF.

The J gene is TRBJ1-4, the V gene TRBV11-3; D might be TRBD1 (5 bases). Germline assignment: CDR1 SGHNT and CDR2 YENEEA. Trimming pared 3 bases from V and 8 bases from J, leaving 16 bases between. This CDR3 spans 15 amino acids. CDR3 in amino acids: CASSLGVQGEEKLFF. DNA of the CDR3: TGTGCCAGCAGCTTGGGCGTGCAGGGAGAAGAAAAACTGTTTTTT. The variable domain in full, completed from reference TRBV11-3 and TRBJ1-4, reads EAGVVQSPRYKIIEKKQPVAFWCNPISGHNTLYWYLQNLGQGPELLIRYENEEAVDDSQLPKDRFSAERLKGVDSTLKIQPAELGDSAVYLCASSLGVQGEEKLFFGSGTQLSVL.

This chain uses TRBV18 with TRBJ2-7; D unclear. Per germline, CDR1 KGHSH and CDR2 LQKENI. V was trimmed by 1 base and J by 6 bases, leaving 10 bases between them. This CDR3 has 13 residues. This CDR3 is CASSPLFGGEQYF. CDR3 nucleotide sequence: TGTGCCAGCTCACCACTGTTCGGTGGCGAGCAGTACTTC.

The rearrangement links TRBV28 to TRBJ1-2, with D possibly being TRBD1 (6 bases). V lost 6 bases, J lost 0 bases, and 17 bases lay in between. Germline values: CDR1 MDHEN, CDR2 SYDVKM. The CDR3 is 16 residues long. The CDR3 DNA is TGTGCCAGCAGAAGCAGGGGCCTAAAAGCTAACTATGGCTACACCTTC. This gives the protein CASRSRGLKANYGYTF.

The chain has TRBV7-2 and TRBJ2-1; D is perhaps TRBD1 or TRBD2 (6 bases each). Trimming stripped 5 bases from V and 2 bases from J, with 13 bases between. From germline, CDR1 is SGHTA and CDR2 FQGNSA. CDR3 length: 15 residues. The DNA for the CDR3 is TGTGCCAGCAGCCCGCCGAGGGGGGCCTACAATGAGCAGTTCTTC. Translated, it gives CASSPPRGAYNEQFF.

This rearrangement joins TRBV5-1 to TRBJ2-7; D unresolved. The length of the CDR3 is 15 residues. Trimming removed 4 bases at V and 1 base at J, with 15 bases between. The V gene's germline CDR1 is SGHRS and CDR2 YFSETQ. The CDR3 loop is CASSPPRTESYEQYF. The CDR3 DNA reads TGCGCCAGCAGCCCACCGCGGACCGAATCCTACGAGCAGTACTTC.

The chain carries TRBV14 and TRBJ1-4; no firm D call. V was pared by 3 bases and J by 0 bases, with 14 bases between. Germline assignment: CDR1 SGHDN and CDR2 FVKESK. The CDR3 is 17 residues long. CDR3 loop: CASSQRETTATNEKLFF. In DNA, the CDR3 is TGTGCCAGCAGCCAGAGAGAGACCACTGCAACTAATGAAAAACTGTTTTTT.

J is TRBJ1-1 and V is TRBV6-6, with no clear D. The CDR3 runs to 11 residues. V gave up 6 bases and J gave up 8 bases, with 10 bases separating them. Germline V lookup: CDR1 MNHNY, CDR2 SVGAGI (reference sequence). The CDR3 region has the DNA TGTGCCAGCAGCCGGCCGCCAGAAGCTTTCTTT. As protein: CASSRPPEAFF.

V and J are TRBV7-8 and TRBJ1-2; 7 nucleotides agree with TRBD1. Trimming at V came to 5 bases and at J to 7 bases, leaving 7 bases not matched to a gene. The CDR3 has 13 residues. Germline V gene lookup returns CDR1 SGHVS and CDR2 FQNEAQ. CDR3 nucleotide sequence: TGTGCCAGCAGCCTGGAGGGGGCGCGTGGCTACACCTTC. Protein sequence: CASSLEGARGYTF.

The chain is built from TRBV4-1 and TRBJ2-1; 10 nucleotides align to TRBD2. The CDR3 contains 14 residues. Germline CDR1 and CDR2: MGHRA and YSYEKL. The V gene end was trimmed by 4 bases and the J gene end by 8 bases; junction bases not matched to a gene: 5. As DNA, the CDR3 is TGCGCCAGCAGCCTCCTAGGACTAGCGGATGAGCAGTTCTTC. Amino acid sequence: CASSLLGLADEQFF.

This chain connects TRBV27 to TRBJ2-7; D is tentatively TRBD1 or TRBD2 (6 bases each). The CDR3 covers 15 residues. Germline assignment: CDR1 MNHEY and CDR2 SMNVEV (reference sequence). The V and J ends lost 4 bases and 0 bases respectively, with 13 bases between them. The CDR3 nucleotides read TGTGCCAGCAGTTGGAGGGGGGCGAGCTCCTACGAGCAGTACTTC. It specifies CASSWRGASSYEQYF.

This clone came up a few times. The chain couples TRBV5-6 to TRBJ1-2; no definite D call. The CDR3 runs to 13 residues. Trimming removed 4 bases at V and 6 bases at J, with 13 bases between. Per the germline V gene, CDR1 is SGHDT and CDR2 is YYEEEE. DNA for the CDR3: TGTGCCAGCAGCCGAACCCTTAGTGATGGCTACACCTTC. Translated: CASSRTLSDGYTF.

The chain links TRBV18 to TRBJ1-2; 7 nucleotides line up with TRBD1. This CDR3 contains 13 residues. After removal of 4 bases from V and 5 bases from J, the junction contained 4 bases not matched to a gene. The germline V gene encodes CDR1 KGHSH and CDR2 LQKENI. In nucleotides, the CDR3 is TGTGCCAGCTCACTCCAGGGGGAATATGGCTACACCTTC. It is translated as CASSLQGEYGYTF.

The chain is built from TRBV5-1 and TRBJ2-3, with TRBD2 matching over 7 bases. The germline gives CDR1 SGHRS, CDR2 YFSETQ. Losses at the gene ends were 4 bases for V and 6 bases for J; bases not matched to a gene: 11. This CDR3 is built from 15 residues. Written as DNA, the CDR3 is TGCGCCAGCAGCCGCGGGAGTTACATGACCGATACGCAGTATTTT. It encodes CASSRGSYMTDTQYF. Together with reference TRBV5-1 and TRBJ2-3, the CDR3 gives the full variable domain: KAGVTQTPRYLIKTRGQQVTLSCSPISGHRSVSWYQQTPGQGLQFLFEYFSETQRNKGNFPGRFSGRQFSNSRSEMNVSTLELGDSALYLCASSRGSYMTDTQYFGPGTRLTVL.

The genes are TRBV29-1 and TRBJ2-7, with no clear D. Germline V gives CDR1 SQVTM, CDR2 ANQGSEA. The CDR3 spans 15 residues. V dropped 0 bases and J dropped 3 bases, with 15 bases sitting between them. The DNA of the CDR3 is TGCAGCGTTGAAGATCCCAACGGATTAAACTACGAGCAGTACTTC. This encodes CSVEDPNGLNYEQYF.

The V gene is TRBV7-9, the J gene TRBJ2-7; D is perhaps TRBD1 or TRBD2 (6 bases each). Germline V gene data show CDR1 as SEHNR and CDR2 as FQNEAQ (reference sequence). V was pared by 1 base and J by 5 bases, with 9 bases between. This CDR3 comprises 13 residues. CDR3 in DNA: TGTGCCAGCAGCTTAGGGGGGGCTGACGAGCAGTACTTC. Translation: CASSLGGADEQYF.

This clone has only one observation. The chain uses TRBV7-9 and TRBJ1-6; D is ambiguous. The CDR3 extends over 15 amino acids. Trimming took off 8 bases at V and 1 base at J, with 12 bases between the two ends. Germline V gene data show CDR1 as SEHNR and CDR2 as FQNEAQ (reference sequence). The CDR3 DNA sequence: TGTGCCAGCGCCCAAGCGGGTTCCTATAATTCACCCCTCCACTTT. As protein: CASAQAGSYNSPLHF.

This chain uses TRBV4-1 with TRBJ2-7; D is perhaps TRBD1 (6 bases). With 5 bases removed from V and 1 base from J, the gap between germline ends came to 9 bases. The germline CDR1 and CDR2 sequences are MGHRA and YSYEKL. The CDR3 has 13 residues. CDR3 sequence (DNA): TGCGCCAGCAGCGAAGGACAGTCCTACGAGCAGTACTTC. Its translation: CASSEGQSYEQYF.